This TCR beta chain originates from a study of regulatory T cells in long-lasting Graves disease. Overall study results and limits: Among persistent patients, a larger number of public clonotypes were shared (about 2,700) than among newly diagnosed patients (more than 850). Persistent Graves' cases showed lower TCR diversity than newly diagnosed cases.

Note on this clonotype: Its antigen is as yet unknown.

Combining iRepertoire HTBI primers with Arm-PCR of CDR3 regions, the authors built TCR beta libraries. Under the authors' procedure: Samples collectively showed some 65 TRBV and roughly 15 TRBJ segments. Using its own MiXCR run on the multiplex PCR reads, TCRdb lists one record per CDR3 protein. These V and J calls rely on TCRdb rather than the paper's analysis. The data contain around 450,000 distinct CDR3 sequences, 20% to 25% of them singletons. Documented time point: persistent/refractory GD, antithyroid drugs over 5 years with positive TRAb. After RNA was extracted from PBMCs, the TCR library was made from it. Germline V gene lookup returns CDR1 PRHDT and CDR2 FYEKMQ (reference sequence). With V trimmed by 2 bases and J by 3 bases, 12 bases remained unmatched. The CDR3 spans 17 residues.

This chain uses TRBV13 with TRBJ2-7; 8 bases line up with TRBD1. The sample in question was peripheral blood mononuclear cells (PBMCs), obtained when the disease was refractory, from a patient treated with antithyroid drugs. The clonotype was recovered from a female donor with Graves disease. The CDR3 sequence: CASSLSPGTGRNYEQYF. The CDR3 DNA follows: TGTGCCAGCAGCTTATCCCCCGGGACAGGCAGAAACTACGAGCAGTACTTC.